The sequence of this T cell receptor beta chain was determined in a study of shared T cell receptors in the human thymus. This CDR3 region has 17 residues. Germline V lookup: CDR1 MDHEN, CDR2 SYDVKM. With 5 bases removed from V and 4 bases from J, the gap between germline ends came to 20 bases. In its sample, this clone was seen once. Using immunoSEQ multiplex PCR, the repertoire was profiled, and TCRdb retains in-frame clones only, with some absent. The sample lists over 650,000 clones; around 87% were seen once. A further study also used this sample, focusing on human thymus T cells. That investigation notes: The donors were infants in Finland with congenital heart defects, otherwise immunologically healthy. Thymus tissue for the work was resected from patients undergoing corrective heart surgery.

This TCR came from a boy younger than two with a congenital heart defect. Sequenced: thymocytes. The chain carries TRBV28 and TRBJ1-4, with D possibly TRBD1 on 5 matching bases. CDR3 sequence: CASSPPRCRERNEKLFF. CDR3 DNA sequence: TGTGCCAGCAGTCCCCCTAGGTGCAGGGAACGTAATGAAAAACTGTTTTTT.